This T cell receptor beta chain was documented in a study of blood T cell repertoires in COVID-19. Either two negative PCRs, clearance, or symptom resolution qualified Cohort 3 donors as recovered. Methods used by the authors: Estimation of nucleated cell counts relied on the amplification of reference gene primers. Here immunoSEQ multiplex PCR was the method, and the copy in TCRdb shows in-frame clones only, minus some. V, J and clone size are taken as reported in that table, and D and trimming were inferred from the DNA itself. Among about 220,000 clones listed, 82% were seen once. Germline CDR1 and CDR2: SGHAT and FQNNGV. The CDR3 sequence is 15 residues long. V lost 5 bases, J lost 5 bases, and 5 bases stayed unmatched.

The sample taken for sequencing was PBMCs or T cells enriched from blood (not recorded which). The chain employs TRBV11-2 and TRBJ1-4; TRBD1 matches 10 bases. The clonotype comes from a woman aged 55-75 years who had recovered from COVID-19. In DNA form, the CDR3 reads TGTGCCAGCAGCATTGACAGGGGGCGGAATGAAAAACTGTTTTTT. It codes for CASSIDRGRNEKLFF.